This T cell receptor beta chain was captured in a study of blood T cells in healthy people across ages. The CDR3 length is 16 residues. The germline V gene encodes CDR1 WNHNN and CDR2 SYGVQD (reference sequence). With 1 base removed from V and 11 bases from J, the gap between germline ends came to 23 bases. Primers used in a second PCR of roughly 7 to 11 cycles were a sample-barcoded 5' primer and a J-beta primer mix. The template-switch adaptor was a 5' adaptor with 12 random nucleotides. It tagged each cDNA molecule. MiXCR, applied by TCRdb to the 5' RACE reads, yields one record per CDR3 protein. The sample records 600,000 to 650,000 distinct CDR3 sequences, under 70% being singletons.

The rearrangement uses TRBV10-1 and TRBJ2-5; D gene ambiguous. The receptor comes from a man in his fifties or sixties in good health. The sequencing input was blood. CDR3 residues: CASSEYRQTPYNEQYF. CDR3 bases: TGCGCCAGCAGTGAGTATAGGCAAACCCCCTACAATGAGCAGTACTTC.